A single sample is the source of the 10 T cell receptor beta chains below, sequenced in a study of T-cell reconstitution after alpha-beta-depleted transplantation in children. Unique molecular identifiers were incorporated during preparation of the TCRbeta library. MiXCR was run by TCRdb on the PCR reads, yielding one entry per CDR3 protein. This repertoire shows about 150,000 distinct CDR3 sequences, around 10% found once; its top ten account for 13%. Specimen: PBMCs, collected before TCRalphabeta/CD19-depleted stem cell transplant. The receptors were gathered from a boy aged 2 to 10 with acute myeloid leukemia, due to receive a stem cell transplant.

The table lists this clonotype with many counts. The V gene is TRBV20-1, the J gene TRBJ2-3; 11 nucleotides match TRBD2. This CDR3 region has 14 residues. The V and J ends lost 3 bases and 1 base, in that order; junction bases with no gene match: 0. The germline CDR1 and CDR2 sequences are DFQATT and SNEGSKA (reference sequence). CDR3 sequence: CSARTSGGTDTQYF. As DNA, the CDR3 is TGCAGTGCTAGGACTAGCGGGGGCACAGATACGCAGTATTTT.

Many counts were recorded for this clonotype. V and J are TRBV5-1 and TRBJ2-2; D is undetermined. Germline CDR1 and CDR2: SGHRS and YFSETQ. The CDR3 covers 15 residues. The germline V and J ends were trimmed by 1 base and 0 bases, with 7 bases remaining between them. CDR3 nucleotides: TGCGCCAGCAGCTTGTTTTCAGCGAACACCGGGGAGCTGTTTTTT. It codes for CASSLFSANTGELFF.

This clonotype has at least ten counts. J is TRBJ2-1 and V is TRBV3-1, with 10 bases fitting TRBD2. The CDR3 is 15 amino acids. Looked up from germline, CDR1 is LGHDT and CDR2 is YNNKEL (reference sequence). V was pared by 5 bases and J by 4 bases, with 5 bases of the junction left unmatched. The CDR3 DNA reads TGTGCCAGCAGCGAAGCGGGGGGGGGATACAATGAGCAGTTCTTC. Translating it yields CASSEAGGGYNEQFF.

This clonotype was seen ten or more times. The chain is built from TRBV5-1 and TRBJ2-5; TRBD1 matches 7 bases. CDR3 length equals 16 residues. V trimming: 2 bases; J trimming: 9 bases; junction bases outside the gene matches: 16. Germline V CDR1 and CDR2: SGHRS, YFSETQ. The CDR3 nucleotides are TGCGCCAGCAGCTTAACCCCCGGGACAGAGGTGGGACCCCAGTACTTC. Translation: CASSLTPGTEVGPQYF.

This clonotype was counted a few times. The chain is built from TRBV29-1 and TRBJ2-1; D call uncertain. The germline V and J ends were trimmed by 6 bases and 3 bases, with 6 bases remaining between them. Looked up from germline, CDR1 is SQVTM and CDR2 is ANQGSEA. The CDR3 covers 11 residues. The CDR3 region is CSVVIYNEQFF. The CDR3 coding sequence is TGCAGCGTGGTAATCTACAATGAGCAGTTCTTC.

This clonotype was seen repeatedly, ten times or more. The chain couples TRBV10-3 to TRBJ1-2; 7 bases fit TRBD1. This CDR3 comprises 15 residues. Germline loops: CDR1 ENHRY, CDR2 SYGVKD. Unmatched junction bases numbered 8, after V lost 2 bases and J lost 5 bases. The CDR3 spells CAISEMEGAGYGYTF. In DNA form, the CDR3 reads TGTGCCATCAGTGAGATGGAGGGGGCTGGGTATGGCTACACCTTC.

This clonotype has ten or more counts. The chain couples TRBV5-4 to TRBJ2-3; TRBD2 matches 10 bases. V was pared by 5 bases and J by 6 bases, with 6 bases of the junction left unmatched. The CDR3 loop spans 14 amino acids. CDR1 and CDR2 (germline): SGHNT, YYREEE (reference sequence). DNA for the CDR3: TGTGCCAGCAGTTTTAGCGGGGGGAGGGATACGCAGTATTTT. This sequence encodes CASSFSGGRDTQYF. The whole variable domain, filled in from reference TRBV5-4 and TRBJ2-3, reads ETGVTQSPTHLIKTRGQQVTLRCSSQSGHNTVSWYQQALGQGPQFIFQYYREEENGRGNFPPRFSGLQFPNYSSELNVNALELDDSALYLCASSFSGGRDTQYFGPGTRLTVL.

The sample holds many counts of this clonotype. The chain recombines TRBV12-5 with TRBJ1-5, with a tentative D call TRBD1 (5 bases). Germline lookup yields CDR1 LGHNT and CDR2 FRNRAP. V dropped 4 bases and J dropped 9 bases, with 13 bases sitting between them. The CDR3 covers 13 residues. DNA for the CDR3: TGTGCTAGTGGTTCGGGACGGGCGACGCCCCAGCATTTT. Its protein is CASGSGRATPQHF.

There are many counts of this clonotype. The chain has TRBV9 and TRBJ1-2; D ambiguous. The CDR3 length is 13 residues. The V gene lost 0 bases and the J gene lost 8 bases, with 11 bases spanning the gap. The germline CDR1 and CDR2 sequences are SGDLS and YYNGEE. The CDR3, as DNA: TGTGCCAGCAGCGTAGGTCTTCTATGGGGCTACACCTTC. Its translation is CASSVGLLWGYTF.

This clonotype was seen many times. The chain has TRBV28 and TRBJ2-7; TRBD1 matches at 8 bases. V was pared by 4 bases and J by 2 bases, with 7 bases of the junction left unmatched. In germline, CDR1 is MDHEN, CDR2 SYDVKM. The CDR3 contains 15 residues. CDR3: CASSSITGGPYEQYF. The CDR3 DNA reads TGTGCCAGCAGTTCAATCACAGGGGGACCCTACGAGCAGTACTTC. Using reference TRBV28 and TRBJ2-7 for the parts outside the CDR3, the full variable domain is DVKVTQSSRYLVKRTGEKVFLECVQDMDHENMFWYRQDPGLGLRLIYFSYDVKMKEKGDIPEGYSVSREKKERFSLILESASTNQTSMYLCASSSITGGPYEQYFGPGTRLTVT.